Listed below are T cell receptor beta chains from one sample, sequenced in a study of regulatory T cells in long-lasting Graves disease. TCRdb independently ran MiXCR on the multiplex PCR reads; one entry per CDR3 protein. Here the sample spans hundreds of thousands of distinct CDR3 sequences, less than 20% being singletons. The same sample was also used in a study of T cells in Graves' hyperthyroidism and ophthalmopathy.

The sample in question was peripheral blood mononuclear cells (PBMCs), obtained at new diagnosis, from a patient treated with antithyroid drugs. The receptors were gathered from a woman aged 25-40 years with Graves disease. Both conserved end residues are part of each CDR3. The D gene is left open where the match is weak. Clone size is stated in some rows and not others, as once, few, many or a class when expanded.

. | TRBJ2-7 | . | TRBV28 | 13 | CASRHPTPGEQYF | TGTGCCAGCAGACACCCTACCCCGGGAGAGCAGTACTTC
many | TRBJ1-5 | . | TRBV20-1 | 13 | CSAIQNSNQPQHF | TGCAGTGCTATACAGAATAGCAATCAGCCCCAGCATTTT
many | TRBJ2-3 | . | TRBV7-2 | 15 | CASSLGSKSTDTQYF | TGTGCCAGCAGCTTAGGAAGCAAGAGCACAGATACGCAGTATTTT
. | TRBJ2-7 | . | TRBV2 | 15 | CASSVGGGASYKQYF | TGTGCCAGCTCCGTTGGAGGGGGGGCCTCCTACAAGCAGTACTTC
. | TRBJ2-7 | . | TRBV10-2 | 14 | CASMGHPTNYEQYF | TGCGCCAGCATGGGTCACCCAACCAACTACGAGCAGTACTTC
many | TRBJ2-7 | . | TRBV3-1 | 12 | CASSLRYYEQYF | TGTGCCAGCAGCCTAAGATACTACGAGCAGTACTTC
many | TRBJ2-1 | . | TRBV7-2 | 17 | CASSRQGGTVALNEQFF | TGTGCCAGCAGCCGCCAGGGGGGGACAGTTGCCTTAAATGAGCAGTTCTTC
. | TRBJ2-1 | TRBD2 | TRBV10-3 | 14 | CAISASGSRNEQFF | TGTGCCATCAGTGCTAGCGGGAGTAGGAATGAGCAGTTCTTC
. | TRBJ2-4 | TRBD2 | TRBV18 | 18 | CASSPPASGRLAKNIQYF | TGTGCCAGCTCACCACCGGCTAGCGGGAGATTAGCCAAAAACATTCAGTACTTC
few | TRBJ2-1 | TRBD2 | TRBV6-1 | 13 | CASNTHRGGGQFF | TGTGCCAGCAACACCCACCGGGGGGGGGGGCAGTTCTTC
few | TRBJ2-2 | TRBD1 | TRBV30 | 14 | CAAGDRVNTGELFF | TGTGCCGCGGGGGACAGGGTTAACACCGGGGAGCTGTTTTTT
. | TRBJ1-6 | TRBD1 | TRBV27 | 13 | CASRGDRYSPLHF | TGTGCCAGCAGGGGGGACAGGTATTCACCCCTCCACTTT
. | TRBJ2-7 | . | TRBV28 | 14 | CASSLGHVVSEQYF | TGTGCCAGCAGTTTAGGACATGTGGTGAGCGAGCAGTACTTC
few | TRBJ2-3 | . | TRBV30 | 12 | CAWSSLADTQYF | TGTGCCTGGAGTAGCTTGGCAGATACGCAGTATTTT
many | TRBJ1-1 | . | TRBV28 | 13 | CASSREGRAEAFF | TGTGCCAGCAGTCGAGAGGGTAGGGCTGAAGCTTTCTTT
few | TRBJ2-7 | . | TRBV5-5 | 13 | CASSFGPGYEQYF | TGTGCCAGCAGCTTTGGGCCCGGTTACGAGCAGTACTTC
. | TRBJ2-7 | . | TRBV20-1 | 14 | CSAKMDRQVHEQYF | TGCAGTGCTAAGATGGACCGGCAGGTTCACGAGCAGTACTTC
many | TRBJ2-2 | . | TRBV7-3 | 14 | CASRQGSNTGELFF | TGTGCCAGCAGACAGGGTTCGAACACCGGGGAGCTGTTTTTT
. | TRBJ2-7 | TRBD1 | TRBV11-3 | 13 | CASSRQGADEQYF | TGTGCCAGCAGCCGACAGGGGGCGGACGAGCAGTACTTC
. | TRBJ1-1 | TRBD1 | TRBV19 | 17 | CASSIPGRQGPTTEAFF | TGTGCCAGTAGTATCCCGGGACGACAGGGGCCGACTACTGAAGCTTTCTTT
. | TRBJ1-2 | TRBD1 | TRBV3-1 | 13 | CANSQVGQGKRTF | TGTGCCAACAGCCAAGTAGGACAGGGGAAGCGCACCTTC
. | TRBJ2-4 | TRBD2 | TRBV19 | 18 | CASSSIGLAGAFKNIQYF | TGTGCCAGTAGTAGCATCGGACTAGCGGGGGCCTTCAAAAACATTCAGTACTTC
. | TRBJ1-1 | . | TRBV6-1 | 14 | CASKTHQGITEAFF | TGTGCCAGCAAAACGCACCAGGGAATCACTGAAGCTTTCTTT
many | TRBJ2-5 | . | TRBV7-3 | 13 | CASSLLPLETQYF | TGTGCCAGCAGCCTCTTGCCCCTAGAGACCCAGTACTTC
many | TRBJ2-5 | . | TRBV20-1 | 15 | CSARPLALGQETQYF | TGCAGTGCTAGGCCCCTTGCGCTAGGTCAAGAGACCCAGTACTTC
few | TRBJ1-5 | TRBD1 | TRBV20-1 | 20 | CSAREWGEMMTGWSNQPQHF | TGCAGTGCTAGAGAGTGGGGTGAAATGATGACAGGGTGGAGCAATCAGCCCCAGCATTTT
. | TRBJ2-3 | . | TRBV29-1 | 12 | CSVGWGRDTQYF | TGCAGCGTTGGATGGGGCCGGGATACGCAGTATTTT
many | TRBJ1-2 | TRBD1 | TRBV6-1 | 15 | CASRPTGAKNYGYTF | TGTGCCAGCAGGCCTACAGGGGCGAAAAACTATGGCTACACCTTC
. | TRBJ1-1 | . | TRBV14 | 14 | CASSPARGGTEAFF | TGTGCCAGCAGCCCTGCCAGGGGCGGCACTGAAGCTTTCTTT
few | TRBJ1-1 | . | TRBV5-4 | 14 | CASSLDLGDTEAFF | TGTGCCAGCAGCTTGGACCTAGGGGACACTGAAGCTTTCTTT
many | TRBJ1-2 | . | TRBV15 | 16 | CATSREQTINNYGYTF | TGTGCCACCAGCAGAGAACAGACTATTAATAACTATGGCTACACCTTC
few | TRBJ1-5 | . | TRBV7-9 | 18 | CASSLDGWSGAGNQPQHF | TGTGCCAGCAGCTTAGACGGTTGGTCAGGGGCAGGCAATCAGCCCCAGCATTTT
many | TRBJ2-1 | . | TRBV28 | 15 | CASSSLGASYNEQFF | TGTGCCAGCAGTTCCCTGGGGGCCTCCTACAATGAGCAGTTCTTC
many | TRBJ1-1 | . | TRBV18 | 14 | CASSQLDTNTEAFF | TGTGCCAGCTCACAACTGGACACTAACACTGAAGCTTTCTTT
. | TRBJ2-1 | . | TRBV19 | 20 | CASSPRTVQRDGRKYNEQFF | TGTGCCAGTAGTCCCCGGACAGTCCAGCGTGACGGGAGGAAGTACAATGAGCAGTTCTTC
few | TRBJ1-5 | TRBD1 | TRBV18 | 16 | CASSPGGSGGNQPQHF | TGTGCCAGCTCACCAGGAGGTTCAGGGGGTAATCAGCCCCAGCATTTT
. | TRBJ1-5 | . | TRBV18 | 15 | CASSPVEVPGFPQHF | TGTGCCAGCTCACCGGTGGAGGTTCCTGGTTTTCCCCAGCATTTT
many | TRBJ1-5 | . | TRBV12-3/TRBV12-4 | 12 | CASRGFGQPQHF | TGTGCCAGCAGGGGCTTTGGTCAGCCCCAGCATTTT
many | TRBJ2-7 | . | TRBV28 | 13 | CASSLGPLYEQYF | TGTGCCAGCTCACTTGGACCCCTCTACGAGCAGTACTTC
many | TRBJ2-1 | . | TRBV20-1 | 16 | CSADPSSGLGTNEQFF | TGCAGTGCTGACCCCTCAAGCGGCCTGGGGACCAATGAGCAGTTCTTC
. | TRBJ2-5 | . | TRBV6-5 | 17 | CASSYSSGPGIGETQYF | TGTGCCAGCAGTTACTCGTCGGGACCAGGGATCGGGGAGACCCAGTACTTC
few | TRBJ1-3 | . | TRBV27 | 18 | CASSLPTSRGSPGNTIYF | TGTGCCAGCAGTTTACCTACCTCCCGGGGGAGCCCTGGAAACACCATATATTTT
many | TRBJ2-7 | TRBD2 | TRBV20-1 | 14 | CSARGVAGVLEQYF | TGCAGTGCTAGAGGGGTAGCGGGAGTTTTGGAGCAGTACTTC
many | TRBJ2-7 | . | TRBV7-2 | 12 | CASSAPGYEQYF | TGTGCCAGCAGCGCCCCAGGTTACGAGCAGTACTTC
many | TRBJ2-1 | . | TRBV7-2 | 13 | CASSFWRYNEQFF | TGTGCCAGCAGCTTTTGGCGCTACAATGAGCAGTTCTTC
few | TRBJ1-1 | . | TRBV4-1 | 12 | CASSSVGGMAFF | TGCGCCAGCAGCTCCGTCGGGGGGATGGCTTTCTTT
many | TRBJ1-4 | TRBD1 | TRBV12-3/TRBV12-4 | 14 | CASTGDRGIEKLFF | TGTGCCAGCACCGGGGACAGGGGAATCGAAAAACTGTTTTTT
. | TRBJ2-1 | . | TRBV12-3/TRBV12-4 | 14 | CASSLRAAFDEQFF | TGTGCCAGCAGTTTAAGGGCCGCGTTTGATGAGCAGTTCTTC
. | TRBJ1-2 | . | TRBV6-1 | 15 | CASTTGHRVAYGYTF | TGTGCCAGCACCACAGGCCACCGCGTTGCCTATGGCTACACCTTC
few | TRBJ1-5 | TRBD1 | TRBV18 | 15 | CASSQPGQGTQPQHF | TGTGCCAGCTCACAACCGGGACAGGGCACACAGCCCCAGCATTTT